This TCR beta chain was retrieved from a study of cytomegalovirus exposure and HLA in healthy donors. The PCR had 60 Vbeta and 13 Jbeta primers. Only in-frame clones appear in the TCRdb table, and some are missing; sequencing was by immunoSEQ multiplex PCR. The sample shows about 130,000 clones, under 90% of them seen only once. This CDR3 spans 17 amino acids. The germline CDR1 and CDR2 sequences are SGHRS and YFSETQ. The V and J ends lost 0 bases and 3 bases, in that order; junction bases with no gene match: 5. What was sequenced was PBMCs. The chain recombines TRBV5-1 with TRBJ2-1; 11 bases match TRBD2. This sequence was found in a woman between 35 and 50 years old in good health and CMV-seropositive. CDR3 residues: CASSLGLAGGFYNEQFF. The CDR3 bases are TGCGCCAGCAGCTTGGGGCTAGCGGGAGGCTTCTACAATGAGCAGTTCTTC.